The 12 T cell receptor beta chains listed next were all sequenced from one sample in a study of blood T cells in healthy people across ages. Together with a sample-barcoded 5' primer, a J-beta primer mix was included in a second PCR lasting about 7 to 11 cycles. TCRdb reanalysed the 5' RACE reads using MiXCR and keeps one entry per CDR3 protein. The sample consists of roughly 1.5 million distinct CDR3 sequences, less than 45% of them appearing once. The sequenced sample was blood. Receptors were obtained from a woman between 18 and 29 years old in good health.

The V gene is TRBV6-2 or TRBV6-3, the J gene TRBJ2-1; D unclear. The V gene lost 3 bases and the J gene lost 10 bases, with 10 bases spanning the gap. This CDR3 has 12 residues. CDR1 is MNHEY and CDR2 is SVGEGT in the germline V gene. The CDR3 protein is CASSYVGYEQFF. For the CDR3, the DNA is TGTGCCAGCAGTTATGTCGGGTACGAGCAGTTCTTC.

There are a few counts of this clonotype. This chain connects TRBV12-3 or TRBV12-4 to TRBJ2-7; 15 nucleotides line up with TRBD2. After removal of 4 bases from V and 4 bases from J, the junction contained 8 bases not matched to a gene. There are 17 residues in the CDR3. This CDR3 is CASSSEWTSGGGYEQYF. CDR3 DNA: TGTGCCAGCAGTTCCGAATGGACTAGCGGGGGGGGATACGAGCAGTACTTC.

CDR3 DNA sequence: TGCGCCAGCTCGAGAGGATCGGGCCTGGCTGAGACCCAGTACTTC. Translating it yields CASSRGSGLAETQYF. V is TRBV5-1 and J is TRBJ2-5; D is uncertain. V was trimmed by 7 bases and J by 5 bases, leaving 21 bases between them. The length of the CDR3 is 15 residues. Per the germline V gene, CDR1 is SGHRS and CDR2 is YFSETQ. The whole variable domain, filled in from reference TRBV5-1 and TRBJ2-5, reads KAGVTQTPRYLIKTRGQQVTLSCSPISGHRSVSWYQQTPGQGLQFLFEYFSETQRNKGNFPGRFSGRQFSNSRSEMNVSTLELGDSALYLCASSRGSGLAETQYFGPGTRLLVL.

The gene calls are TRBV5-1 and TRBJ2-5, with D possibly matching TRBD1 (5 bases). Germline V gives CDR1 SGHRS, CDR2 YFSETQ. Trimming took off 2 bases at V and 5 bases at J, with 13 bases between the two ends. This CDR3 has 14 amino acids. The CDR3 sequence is CASSFGQAGETQYF. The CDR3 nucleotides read TGCGCCAGCAGCTTTGGGCAGGCAGGGGAGACCCAGTACTTC.

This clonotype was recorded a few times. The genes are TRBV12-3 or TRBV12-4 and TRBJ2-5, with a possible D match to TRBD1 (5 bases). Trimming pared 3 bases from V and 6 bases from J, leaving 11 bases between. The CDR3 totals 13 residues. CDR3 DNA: TGTGCCAGCAGTTTTACGACAGCCAAGACCCAGTACTTC. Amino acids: CASSFTTAKTQYF.

CDR3 loop: CASSVDRAYNEQFF. CDR3 nucleotides: TGTGCCAGCAGCGTGGACAGGGCGTACAATGAGCAGTTCTTC. This chain joins TRBV11-2 and TRBJ2-1; 8 bases fit TRBD1. Germline CDR1 reads SGHAT; CDR2 reads FQNNGV. The CDR3 is 14 residues long. The J segment lost 4 bases and the V segment lost 5 bases, leaving 4 bases of the junction unmatched.

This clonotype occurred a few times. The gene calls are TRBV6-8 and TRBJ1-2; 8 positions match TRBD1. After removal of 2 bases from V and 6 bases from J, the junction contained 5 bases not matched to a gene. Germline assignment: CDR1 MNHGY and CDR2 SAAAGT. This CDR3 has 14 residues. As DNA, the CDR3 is TGTGCCAGCAGTTACACCCGGACAGGGAATGGCTACACCTTC. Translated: CASSYTRTGNGYTF.

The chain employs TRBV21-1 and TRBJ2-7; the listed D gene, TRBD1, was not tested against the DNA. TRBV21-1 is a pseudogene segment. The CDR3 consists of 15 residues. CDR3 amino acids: CASSKARRGGYEQYF. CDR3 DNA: TGTGCCAGCAGCAAAGCCCGGAGGGGGGGCTACGAGCAGTACTTC.

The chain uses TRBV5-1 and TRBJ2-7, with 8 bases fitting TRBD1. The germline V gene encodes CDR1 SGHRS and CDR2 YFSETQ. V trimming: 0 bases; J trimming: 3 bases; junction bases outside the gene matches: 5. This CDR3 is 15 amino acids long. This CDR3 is CASSLAGTGYYEQYF. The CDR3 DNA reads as TGCGCCAGCAGCTTGGCGGGGACAGGTTACTACGAGCAGTACTTC.

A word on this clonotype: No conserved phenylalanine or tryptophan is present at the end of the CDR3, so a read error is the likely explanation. CDR3: CASSLVPGVWFEGYTL. In DNA form, the CDR3 reads TGTGCCAGCAGCTTAGTACCAGGGGTATGGTTTGAGGGCTACACCTTA. The chain carries TRBV7-9 and TRBJ1-2; maybe TRBD1 (6 bases). Germline CDR1 is SEHNR and CDR2 is FQNEAQ (reference sequence). Trimming stripped 1 base from V and 8 bases from J, with 20 bases between. The CDR3 is 16 amino acids.

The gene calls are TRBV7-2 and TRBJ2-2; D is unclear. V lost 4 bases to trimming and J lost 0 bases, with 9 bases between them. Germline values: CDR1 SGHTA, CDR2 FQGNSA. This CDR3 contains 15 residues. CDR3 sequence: CASSSGPPNTGELFF. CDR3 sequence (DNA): TGTGCCAGCAGCTCCGGCCCGCCGAACACCGGGGAGCTGTTTTTT.

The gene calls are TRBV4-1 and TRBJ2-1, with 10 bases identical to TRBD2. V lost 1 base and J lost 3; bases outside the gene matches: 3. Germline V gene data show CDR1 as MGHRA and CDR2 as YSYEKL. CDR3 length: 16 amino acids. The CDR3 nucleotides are TGCGCCAGCAGCCAAGGTTCTAGCGGGAGCTACAATGAGCAGTTCTTC. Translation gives CASSQGSSGSYNEQFF.